Listed here is a single T cell receptor (beta chain). Germline V gene data show CDR1 as SGHVS and CDR2 as FQNEAQ. Trimming cost V 1 base and J 4 bases; bases outside gene matches: 3. The CDR3 runs 15 residues. Original handling: The authors estimated nucleated cell counts from reference gene primer amplification. Repertoires were generated with immunoSEQ multiplex PCR, while TCRdb's copy carries only in-frame clones and drops some. V and J calls and clone size follow that table, whereas D and trimming were derived from the DNA. Of around 140,000 clones in the sample, around 79% were seen once. These data originate in a study of blood T cell repertoires in COVID-19.

The sequenced sample was PBMCs or T cells enriched from blood (not recorded which). V usage is TRBV7-8 and J usage is TRBJ1-5; 8 nucleotides line up with TRBD1. The TCR was taken from a woman in her 50s who had recovered from COVID-19. The CDR3 reads CASSLGTGQNQPQHF. The CDR3 bases are TGTGCCAGCAGCTTAGGGACAGGGCAAAATCAGCCCCAGCATTTT.